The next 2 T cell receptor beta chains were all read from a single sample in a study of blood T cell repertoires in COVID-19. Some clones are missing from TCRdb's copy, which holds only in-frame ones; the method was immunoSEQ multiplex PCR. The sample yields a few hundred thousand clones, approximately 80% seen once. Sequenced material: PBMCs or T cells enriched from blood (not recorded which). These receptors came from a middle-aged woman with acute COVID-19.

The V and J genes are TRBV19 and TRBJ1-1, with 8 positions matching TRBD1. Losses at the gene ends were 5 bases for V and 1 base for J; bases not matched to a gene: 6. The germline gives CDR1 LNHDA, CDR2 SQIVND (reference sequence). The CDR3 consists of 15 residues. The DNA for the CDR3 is TGTGCCAGTAGTCTCCCGGACAGGGCGAACACTGAAGCTTTCTTT. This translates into CASSLPDRANTEAFF.

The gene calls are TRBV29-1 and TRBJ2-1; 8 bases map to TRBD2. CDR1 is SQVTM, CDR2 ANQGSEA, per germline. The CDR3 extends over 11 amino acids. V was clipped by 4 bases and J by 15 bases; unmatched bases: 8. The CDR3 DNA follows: TGCAGCGTTGTTAGCGGGGAGGTCCGGTTCTTC. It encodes CSVVSGEVRFF.